These T cell receptor beta chains were read from a single sample in a study of T cell changes during pregnancy in multiple sclerosis. Sequencing used immunoSEQ multiplex PCR; TCRdb keeps in-frame clones, though not all of them. The sample has some 60,000 clones; around 89% are singletons. Specimen: peripheral blood, collected after pregnancy. The receptors stem from a female donor with multiple sclerosis, enrolled in a pregnancy study. The CDR3 runs from the conserved cysteine through the conserved F or W. D genes are given only for firm matches. Some rows have no size entry. The others give once, few or many, or a class for an expanded clone.

TRBV7-2	-	TRBJ1-5	15	-	TGTGCCAGCAGCGACCCTCCGACAGGAAATCAGCCCCAGCATTTT	CASSDPPTGNQPQHF
TRBV5-6	-	TRBJ2-3	12	-	TGTGCCAGCAGCCTCCTCACAGATACGCAGTATTTT	CASSLLTDTQYF
TRBV19	-	TRBJ1-1	13	-	TGTGCCAGTAGTGCTCCGGGGGTCACTGAAGCTTTCTTT	CASSAPGVTEAFF
TRBV5-6	-	TRBJ1-5	17	-	TGTGCCAGCAGCAGCACAGGGTTCTCCGGGGGCAATCAGCCCCAGCATTTT	CASSSTGFSGGNQPQHF
TRBV2	once	TRBJ2-7	12	TRBD1	TGTGCCAGCAGGGACAGGGGGTACGAGCAGTACTTC	CASRDRGYEQYF
TRBV5-4	-	TRBJ2-3	14	-	TGTGCCAGCAGTAGTGGCAGGCCCACAGATACGCAGTATTTT	CASSSGRPTDTQYF
TRBV28	-	TRBJ2-7	17	-	TGTGCCAGCAGTTTGAATTTGAGGCCGCTTATCTCCTACGAGCAGTACTTC	CASSLNLRPLISYEQYF
TRBV9	-	TRBJ2-1	16	-	TGTGCCAGCAGCCCGCCCCAGGGATATACCAACAATGAGCAGTTCTTC	CASSPPQGYTNNEQFF
TRBV18	-	TRBJ2-4	15	TRBD1	TGTGCCAGCTCCAATTACAGGGGAGCCAAAAACATTCAGTACTTC	CASSNYRGAKNIQYF
TRBV7-9	-	TRBJ1-1	15	TRBD1	TGTGCCAGCGGGGCGGGGACAGGGGTATACACTGAAGCTTTCTTT	CASGAGTGVYTEAFF
TRBV7-8	-	TRBJ1-5	17	TRBD1	TGTGCCAGCAGCTTAGCCTCCGCAGGGGGTATCAATCAGCCCCAGCATTTT	CASSLASAGGINQPQHF
TRBV10-1	-	TRBJ1-6	13	-	TGCGCCAGTTCAGAGTGGCGGAGTTCACCCCTCCACTTT	CASSEWRSSPLHF
TRBV15	-	TRBJ2-7	15	-	TGTGCCACCAGCAGAGATAGCGGCGGCGAATACGAGCAGTACTTC	CATSRDSGGEYEQYF
TRBV30	-	TRBJ1-5	13	-	TGTGCCTGGAGTGAACTGGGGCCGCAGCCCCAGCATTTT	CAWSELGPQPQHF
TRBV7-9	-	TRBJ1-2	14	-	TGTGCCAGCAGCTACAACCTCCCCAACTATGGCTACACCTTC	CASSYNLPNYGYTF
TRBV4-1	-	TRBJ2-5	14	-	TGCGCCAGCAGCCAAGTATACAGTCAAGAGACCCAGTACTTC	CASSQVYSQETQYF
TRBV18	-	TRBJ2-2	15	-	TGTGCCAGCTCACCACCCTCAGGGAACACCGGGGAGCTGTTTTTT	CASSPPSGNTGELFF
TRBV7-3	-	TRBJ1-1	15	-	TGTGCCAGCAGCTTAGGTCTACCGGGGAACACTGAAGCTTTCTTT	CASSLGLPGNTEAFF
TRBV9	few	TRBJ1-1	17	-	TGTGCCAGCAGCGAAACCCCCGGAGTGGGGGGTAACACTGAAGCTTTCTTT	CASSETPGVGGNTEAFF
TRBV4-2	-	TRBJ2-5	17	TRBD1	TGTGCCAGCAGCCGTATGGGACAGGGGGACCATAAAGAGACCCAGTACTTC	CASSRMGQGDHKETQYF
TRBV7-3	-	TRBJ2-5	13	-	TGTGCCAGCAGCTCACAGGGCCAAGAGACCCAGTACTTC	CASSSQGQETQYF
TRBV11-3	-	TRBJ2-2	15	-	TGTGCCAGCAGCTTGACAGGAATGAACACCGGGGAGCTGTTTTTT	CASSLTGMNTGELFF
TRBV6-6	-	TRBJ1-5	13	-	TGTGCCAGCAGTTACTCGCAGGGCCAAGCCCAGCATTTT	CASSYSQGQAQHF
TRBV6-5	-	TRBJ1-2	13	-	TGTGCCAGCAGTTCAAATGGGCAGTATGGCTACACCTTC	CASSSNGQYGYTF
TRBV9	-	TRBJ2-2	18	TRBD1	TGTGCCAGCAGCGCGAACCCCGACAGGGGATGGGACACCGGGGAGCTGTTTTTT	CASSANPDRGWDTGELFF
TRBV5-4	once	TRBJ1-2	13	-	TGTGCCAGCAGCTTAACAGAGAGCTATGGCTACACCTTC	CASSLTESYGYTF
TRBV5-1	-	TRBJ1-1	16	-	TGCGCCAGCAGCTTGGGCTACACAGCCATGAACACTGAAGCTTTCTTT	CASSLGYTAMNTEAFF
TRBV20-1	few	TRBJ1-1	11	TRBD1	TGCAGTGCTAACGACAGGGGCGAAGCTTTCTTT	CSANDRGEAFF
TRBV2	-	TRBJ2-1	16	-	TGTGCCAGCAGTGAAGAAGTAGCTGTCCCCTACAATGAGCAGTTCTTC	CASSEEVAVPYNEQFF
TRBV5-1	-	TRBJ2-7	14	-	TGCGCCAGCAGCCTGGGACAATATAGAAACGAGCAGTACTTC	CASSLGQYRNEQYF
TRBV7-9	-	TRBJ1-2	16	-	TGTGCCAGCAGCTTAGCGGGCAGGGAAGCTAACTATGGCTACACCTTC	CASSLAGREANYGYTF
TRBV29-1	-	TRBJ1-1	13	TRBD1	TGCAGCGTGGGACAGCAGATGAACACTGAAGCTTTCTTT	CSVGQQMNTEAFF
TRBV7-2	-	TRBJ1-4	14	TRBD1	TGTGCCAGCAGCTCGGGACAGACTAATGAAAAACTGTTTTTT	CASSSGQTNEKLFF
TRBV9	-	TRBJ2-3	16	-	TGTGCCAGCAGCGTAGGACAGGACCTGCGCGCAGATACGCAGTATTTT	CASSVGQDLRADTQYF
TRBV5-1	once	TRBJ2-2	16	TRBD1	TGCGCCAGCAGCACTAGGACAGGGTCGAACACCGGGGAGCTGTTTTTT	CASSTRTGSNTGELFF
TRBV6-1	-	TRBJ1-1	16	-	TGTGCCAGCAGTGGCCGGGCCCGCTGGGGGGACACTGAAGCTTTCTTT	CASSGRARWGDTEAFF
TRBV9	-	TRBJ1-5	15	TRBD1	TGTGCCAGCAGCGTGGGGACAGGGGGAAGGCAGCCCCAGCATTTT	CASSVGTGGRQPQHF
TRBV6-5	-	TRBJ2-1	15	-	TGTGCCAGCAGTTACGTCAGGGGACCAAGCAATGAGCAGTTCTTC	CASSYVRGPSNEQFF
TRBV28	-	TRBJ1-2	16	TRBD1	TGTGCCAGCAGTCCAGGGACAGGGGTTCTTAACTATGGCTACACCTTC	CASSPGTGVLNYGYTF
TRBV9	-	TRBJ2-5	13	-	TGTGCCAGCAGCGCGCAGGGGGGAGAGACCCAGTACTTC	CASSAQGGETQYF
TRBV19	-	TRBJ2-5	14	-	TGTGCCAGTAGTATAGATTTGGGGGGAGAGACCCAGTACTTC	CASSIDLGGETQYF
TRBV5-5	-	TRBJ2-4	15	-	TGTGCCAGCAGCTTGGGACTAGGCCCCAAAAACATTCAGTACTTC	CASSLGLGPKNIQYF
TRBV28	-	TRBJ1-2	12	-	TGTGCCAGCAGTCCCGACACCTATGGCTACACCTTC	CASSPDTYGYTF
TRBV5-4	-	TRBJ2-3	13	TRBD1	TGTGCCAGCAGCTGGGACAGATCAGATACGCAGTATTTT	CASSWDRSDTQYF
TRBV7-9	few	TRBJ2-1	16	TRBD2	TGTGCCAGCAGCTTATCCCTAGCGGGGTCCTACAATGAGCAGTTCTTC	CASSLSLAGSYNEQFF
TRBV5-4	-	TRBJ2-1	15	TRBD2	TGTGCCAGCAGCTCACCGGGGGGGCTTTACAATGAGCAGTTCTTC	CASSSPGGLYNEQFF
TRBV19	-	TRBJ2-3	17	TRBD2	TGTGCCAGAGATCCCCCCGGTAGCGGGGGGCTCACAGATACGCAGTATTTT	CARDPPGSGGLTDTQYF
TRBV7-2	-	TRBJ2-1	18	TRBD2	TGTGCCAGCAGCTTAGAGCTCCCAAGCGGGGGCCACGACAATGAGCAGTTCTTC	CASSLELPSGGHDNEQFF
TRBV28	once	TRBJ1-1	15	-	TGTGCCAGCAGTGGCTCAGGGGCGGCGAACACTGAAGCTTTCTTT	CASSGSGAANTEAFF
TRBV11-2	-	TRBJ1-2	15	-	TGTGCCAGCAGCACCCGGACAGCTTTCCATGGCGGCTACACCTTC	CASSTRTAFHGGYTF
TRBV11-3	-	TRBJ2-3	15	TRBD2	TGTGCCAGCAGCTTGGGGCGGGGGGGCACAGATACGCAGTATTTT	CASSLGRGGTDTQYF
TRBV7-2	-	TRBJ2-4	14	TRBD2	TGTGCCAGCAGCTTAGCCTCCCGGGAGGACATTCAGTACTTC	CASSLASREDIQYF
TRBV28	once	TRBJ1-1	14	-	TGTGCCAGCAGTTTCACAGACTATCTCGGTGAAGCTTTCTTT	CASSFTDYLGEAFF
TRBV7-9	once	TRBJ1-6	17	-	TGTGCCAGCAGCTTAGACGGAGGAAGCTCCTATAATTCACCCCTCCACTTT	CASSLDGGSSYNSPLHF
TRBV7-3	-	TRBJ2-7	15	TRBD1	TGTGCCAGCAGCTCGACAGGGATGAGCTACGAAGGGCAGTACTTC	CASSSTGMSYEGQYF
TRBV30	-	TRBJ2-3	14	-	TGTGCCTGGACTCTGACTAGTAGGAGAGATACGCAGTATTTT	CAWTLTSRRDTQYF